One T cell receptor (beta chain) is described in this entry. This clone was picked up one time. Its antigen remains undetermined. The sample holds no much larger clone one base away, and base qualities are not on file. This sample was taken from a study of T cell changes during pregnancy in multiple sclerosis (dated by TCRdb to the late 2010s). Regarding the research as a whole: Changes in the T cell repertoire over the course of pregnancy were examined in this study in women with multiple sclerosis.

V loses 5 bases, J loses 8 bases, and the germline ends lie 15 bases apart. The CDR3, from cysteine to phenylalanine, totals 14 residues. Only the CDR3 DNA is retained, 42 bases long and in frame from the first base. The germline V gene sets CDR1 to MNHNS and CDR2 to SASEGT. The library came from the immunoSEQ multiplex PCR assay. The source is immuneACCESS, and TCRdb retained only in-frame sequences with V and J called. Part of the clones is not carried over; for the studies checked, unresolved V genes explain less than half of this, and the remainder is unexplained. The sample profile shows 80,000 or so clones; 94% of them were found once. The top ten clones comprise about 0.99% of the sample.

The TCR originated in a female donor in good health, enrolled as a control in a pregnancy study. The sequencing here drew on peripheral blood, taken in the second trimester of pregnancy. The chain was built from TRBV6-1 and TRBJ1-4, with the D gene too uncertain to name. The CDR3 sequence is CASSHGDSEEKLFF. The sequenced DNA: TGTGCCAGCAGTCATGGAGACTCTGAGGAAAAACTGTTTTTT.